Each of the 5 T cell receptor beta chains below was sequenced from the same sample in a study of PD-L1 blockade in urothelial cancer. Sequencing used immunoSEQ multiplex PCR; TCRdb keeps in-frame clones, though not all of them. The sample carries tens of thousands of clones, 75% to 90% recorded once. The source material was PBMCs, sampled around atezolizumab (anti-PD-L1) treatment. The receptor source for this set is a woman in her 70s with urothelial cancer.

The CDR3 here is CASSEDGVGGGGTYEQYF. The CDR3 DNA follows: TGTGCCAGCAGTGAAGACGGGGTTGGTGGCGGGGGGACCTACGAGCAGTACTTC. This chain uses TRBV2 with TRBJ2-7, with 8 bases lining up with TRBD2. This CDR3 is 18 amino acids long. V lost 1 base, J lost 2 bases, and 13 bases stayed unmatched. Germline CDR1 reads SNHLY; CDR2 reads FYNNEI.

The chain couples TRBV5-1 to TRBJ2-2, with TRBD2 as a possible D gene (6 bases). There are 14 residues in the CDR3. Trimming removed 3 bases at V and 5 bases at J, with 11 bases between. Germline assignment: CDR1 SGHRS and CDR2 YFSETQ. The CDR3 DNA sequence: TGCGCCAGCAGCTCGGGACTTGAAACCGGGGAGCTGTTTTTT. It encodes CASSSGLETGELFF.

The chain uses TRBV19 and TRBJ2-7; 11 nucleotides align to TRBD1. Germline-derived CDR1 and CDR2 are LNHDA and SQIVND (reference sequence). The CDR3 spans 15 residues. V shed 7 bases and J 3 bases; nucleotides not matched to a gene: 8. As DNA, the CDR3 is TGTGCCAGTACTGGGATAGGGACAGGGGGCTACGAGCAGTACTTC. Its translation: CASTGIGTGGYEQYF.

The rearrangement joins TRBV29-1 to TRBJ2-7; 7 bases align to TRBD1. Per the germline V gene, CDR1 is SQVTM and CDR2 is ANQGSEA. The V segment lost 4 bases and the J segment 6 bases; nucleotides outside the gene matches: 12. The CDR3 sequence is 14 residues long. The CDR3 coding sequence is TGCAGCGTTGTGCCCTCCGACAGGGCGACCGAGCAGTACTTC. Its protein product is CSVVPSDRATEQYF.

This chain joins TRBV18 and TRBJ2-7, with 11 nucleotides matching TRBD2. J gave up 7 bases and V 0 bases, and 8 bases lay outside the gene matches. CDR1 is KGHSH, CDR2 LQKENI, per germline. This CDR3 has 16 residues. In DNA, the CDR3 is TGTGCCAGCTCACCACCGAAGACTAGCGGGATTCTTGAGCAGTACTTC. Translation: CASSPPKTSGILEQYF.